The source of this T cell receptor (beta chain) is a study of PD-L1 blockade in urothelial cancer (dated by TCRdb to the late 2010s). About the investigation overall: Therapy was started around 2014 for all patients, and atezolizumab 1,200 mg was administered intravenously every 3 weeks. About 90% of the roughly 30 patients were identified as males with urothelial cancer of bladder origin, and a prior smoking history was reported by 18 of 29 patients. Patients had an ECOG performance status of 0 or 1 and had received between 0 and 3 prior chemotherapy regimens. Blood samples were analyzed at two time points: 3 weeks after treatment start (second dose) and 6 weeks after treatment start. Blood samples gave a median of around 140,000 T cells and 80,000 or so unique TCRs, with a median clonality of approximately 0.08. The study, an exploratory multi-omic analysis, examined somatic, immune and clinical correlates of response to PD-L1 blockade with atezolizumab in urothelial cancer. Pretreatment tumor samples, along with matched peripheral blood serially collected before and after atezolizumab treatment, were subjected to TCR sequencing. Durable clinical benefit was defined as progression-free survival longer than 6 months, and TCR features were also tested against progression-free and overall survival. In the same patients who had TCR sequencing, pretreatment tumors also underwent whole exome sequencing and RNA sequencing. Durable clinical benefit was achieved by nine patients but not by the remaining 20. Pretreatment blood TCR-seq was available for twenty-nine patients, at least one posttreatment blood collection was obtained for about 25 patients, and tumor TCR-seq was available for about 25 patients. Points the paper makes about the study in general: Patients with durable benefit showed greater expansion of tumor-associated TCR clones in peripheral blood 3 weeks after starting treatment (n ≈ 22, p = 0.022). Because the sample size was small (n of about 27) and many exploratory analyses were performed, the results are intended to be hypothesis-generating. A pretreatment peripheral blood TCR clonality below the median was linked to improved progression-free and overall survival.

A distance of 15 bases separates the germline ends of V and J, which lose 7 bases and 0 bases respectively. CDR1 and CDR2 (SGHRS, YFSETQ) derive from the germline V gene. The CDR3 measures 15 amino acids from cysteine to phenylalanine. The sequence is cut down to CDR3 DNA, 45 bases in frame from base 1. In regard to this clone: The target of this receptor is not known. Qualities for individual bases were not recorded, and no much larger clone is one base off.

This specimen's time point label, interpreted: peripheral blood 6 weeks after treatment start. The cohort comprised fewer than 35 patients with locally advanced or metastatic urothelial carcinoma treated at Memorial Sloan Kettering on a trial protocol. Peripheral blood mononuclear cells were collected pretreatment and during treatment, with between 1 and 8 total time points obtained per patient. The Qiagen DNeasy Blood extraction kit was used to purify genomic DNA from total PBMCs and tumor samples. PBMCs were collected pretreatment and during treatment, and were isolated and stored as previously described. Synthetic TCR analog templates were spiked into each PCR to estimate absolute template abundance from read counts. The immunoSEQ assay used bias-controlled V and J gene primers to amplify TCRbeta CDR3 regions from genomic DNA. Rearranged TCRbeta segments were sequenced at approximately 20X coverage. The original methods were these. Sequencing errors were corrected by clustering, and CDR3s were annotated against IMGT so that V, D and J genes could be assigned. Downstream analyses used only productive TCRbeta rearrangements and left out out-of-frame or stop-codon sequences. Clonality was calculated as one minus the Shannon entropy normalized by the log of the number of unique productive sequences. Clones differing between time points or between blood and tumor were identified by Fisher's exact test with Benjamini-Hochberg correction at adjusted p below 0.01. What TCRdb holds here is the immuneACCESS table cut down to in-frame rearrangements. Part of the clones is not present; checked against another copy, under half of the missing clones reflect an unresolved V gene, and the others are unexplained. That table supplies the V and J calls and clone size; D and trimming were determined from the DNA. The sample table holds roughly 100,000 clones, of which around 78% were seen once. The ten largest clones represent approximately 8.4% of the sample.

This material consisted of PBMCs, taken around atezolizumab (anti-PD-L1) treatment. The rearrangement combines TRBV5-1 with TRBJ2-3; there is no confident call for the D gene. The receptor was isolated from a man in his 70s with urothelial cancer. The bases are TGCGCCAGCGGTACTAACGCCCGCAGCACAGATACGCAGTATTTT. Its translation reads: CASGTNARSTDTQYF.